Listed below are T cell receptor beta chains from one sample, sequenced in a study of blood T cells in healthy people across ages. TCRdb re-derived calls from the 5' RACE reads in MiXCR, one entry per CDR3 protein. The sample has about 760,000 distinct CDR3 sequences, more than 50% seen once. Input material: blood. The source is a man aged 40-55 years in good health. Each CDR3 is given with its conserved first and last residue. The D gene is left open where the match is weak. A clone size is listed for some rows: how often the clone was seen (once, few, many), or a class if it is expanded.

clone_size,d_call,j_call,v_call,cdr3_nt,cdr3_aa
NA,TRBD1,TRBJ1-2,TRBV4-1,TGCGCCAGCAGCCAGGCCGGGACAGGAAACTATGGCTACACCTTC,CASSQAGTGNYGYTF
NA,NA,TRBJ1-2,TRBV25-1,TGTGCCAGCAGAAAAGACGGATCAACCTATGGCTACACCTTC,CASRKDGSTYGYTF
few,TRBD1,TRBJ2-7,TRBV29-1,TGCAGCGCGGGACAGAGCTCCTACGAGCAGTACTTC,CSAGQSSYEQYF
few,TRBD2,TRBJ2-5,TRBV5-1,TGCGCCAGCAGCTCGACCGGGAGGCTCCAAGAGACCCAGTACTTC,CASSSTGRLQETQYF
few,NA,TRBJ2-1,TRBV24-1,TGTGCCACCAGTGGTACAGAGGGCTGGAATGAGCAGTTCTTC,CATSGTEGWNEQFF
once,NA,TRBJ1-6,TRBV7-9,TGTGCCAGCAGCCCAGAAGGGTCCCCCTATAATTCACCCCTCCACTTT,CASSPEGSPYNSPLHF
NA,NA,TRBJ1-2,TRBV7-9,TGTGCCAGCAGCCCGGGGGGGGTGAGGAGCTATGGCTACACCTTC,CASSPGGVRSYGYTF
many,NA,TRBJ2-5,TRBV6-2/TRBV6-3,TGTGCCAGCAGCTTGTACCAAGAGACCCAGTACTTC,CASSLYQETQYF
NA,TRBD2,TRBJ2-3,TRBV12-3/TRBV12-4,TGTGCCAGCAGTCGAGAACTAGCGGGGGTAGATACGCAGTATTTT,CASSRELAGVDTQYF
once,NA,TRBJ1-2,TRBV28,TGTGCCAGCAGCCCGTCTGATGCGGGCTATGGCTACACCTTC,CASSPSDAGYGYTF
NA,NA,TRBJ1-4,TRBV15,TGTGCCACCAGCAGAGATGACGGTGAAAAACTGTTTTTT,CATSRDDGEKLFF
NA,TRBD1,TRBJ2-1,TRBV5-1,TGCGCCAGCAGCCAGATATTGACAGGGGACACATACAATGAGCAGTTCTTC,CASSQILTGDTYNEQFF
NA,NA,TRBJ2-1,TRBV12-3/TRBV12-4,TGTGCCAGCAGCCCCCAAACAGGGAGTGAGCAGTTCTTC,CASSPQTGSEQFF
few,TRBD2,TRBJ2-7,TRBV10-3,TGTGCCGTAACTTCGGGGGGTAACTACAATGAGCAGTACTTC,CAVTSGGNYNEQYF
few,NA,TRBJ2-7,TRBV27,TGTGCCAGCAGCCCTACCACCGACGGATACGAGCAGTACTTC,CASSPTTDGYEQYF
NA,NA,TRBJ2-3,TRBV20-1,TGCAGTGCCACCTGGCGTGATACGCAGTATTTT,CSATWRDTQYF
NA,NA,TRBJ2-3,TRBV13,TGTGCCAGCAGCTTAGCGGCGCAGAGTAGCACAGATACGCAGTATTTT,CASSLAAQSSTDTQYF
once,NA,TRBJ2-7,TRBV6-5,TGTGCCAGCAGTTTTCATACCTTATCGGGTGAGCAGTACTTC,CASSFHTLSGEQYF
NA,NA,TRBJ1-1,TRBV20-1,TGCAGTGCTAAAGTTACTGATAGAGCTTTCTTT,CSAKVTDRAFF
NA,NA,TRBJ2-3,TRBV20-1,TGCAGTGTCGATCTAGTCACAGATACGCAGTATTTT,CSVDLVTDTQYF
few,NA,TRBJ2-7,TRBV25-1,TGTGCCAGCAGTGGGCGACAGATCCACGAGCAGTACTTC,CASSGRQIHEQYF
NA,TRBD1,TRBJ2-1,TRBV10-3,TGTGCCATCAGCGAGGACAGGGTCTACAATGAGCAGTTCTTC,CAISEDRVYNEQFF
NA,TRBD2,TRBJ2-3,TRBV7-9,TGTGCCAGCAGCTTAGCGACCCTAGCGGGGGGATGGACAGATACGCAGTATTTT,CASSLATLAGGWTDTQYF
NA,TRBD2,TRBJ2-5,TRBV4-2,TGTGCCAGCAGCCAAGAGCTAGCGGGAGCAGAGACCCAGTACTTC,CASSQELAGAETQYF
NA,NA,TRBJ2-3,TRBV7-2,TGTGCCAGCAGCCTCCGACCAGCAACCGAAGATACGCAGTATTTT,CASSLRPATEDTQYF
NA,NA,TRBJ2-1,TRBV4-2,TGTGCCAGCAGCCAAGGACGGAATCACGATGAGCAGTTCTTC,CASSQGRNHDEQFF
NA,NA,TRBJ2-6,TRBV5-6,TGTGCCAGCAGCTCAGGGACTTCTGGGGCCAACGTCCTGACTTTC,CASSSGTSGANVLTF
NA,NA,TRBJ1-6,TRBV21-1,TGTGCCAGCAGCGAAAGTACGGGACCCAGCACAGGGAATAATTCACCCCTCCACTTT,CASSESTGPSTGNNSPLHF
NA,NA,TRBJ2-3,TRBV7-2,TGTGCCAGCAGCTACCGACTACCCACAGATACGCAGTATTTT,CASSYRLPTDTQYF
NA,TRBD1,TRBJ1-6,TRBV25-1,TGTGCCGGCAGACCACGGACAGGGATTAATTCACCCCTCCACTTT,CAGRPRTGINSPLHF